Sequencing of this T cell receptor beta chain was carried out in a study of T cells after yellow fever vaccination. The study, taken as a whole, reports: A faster peak, day 5 versus 15, was reached by the weaker secondary response.

This CDR3 contains 13 residues. The germline gives CDR1 SQVTM, CDR2 ANQGSEA. Trimming cost V 4 bases and J 5 bases, with 11 bases left between them. TCRdb called the 5' RACE reads again in MiXCR, with one record for every CDR3 protein. Found here are about 550,000 distinct CDR3 sequences, about 19% of them singletons; the top ten hold 13% to 15%. With regard to this clonotype: Its antigen is not known.

The V call is TRBV29-1, the J call TRBJ2-2; D gene ambiguous. The clonotype comes from a man younger than 45 who received the YFV17D yellow fever vaccine. The sequenced sample was PBMCs, obtained 15 days after the yellow fever booster vaccination. CDR3 sequence: CSVVRSGTGELFF. Here the CDR3 DNA reads TGCAGCGTTGTCCGTAGTGGAACCGGGGAGCTGTTTTTT.